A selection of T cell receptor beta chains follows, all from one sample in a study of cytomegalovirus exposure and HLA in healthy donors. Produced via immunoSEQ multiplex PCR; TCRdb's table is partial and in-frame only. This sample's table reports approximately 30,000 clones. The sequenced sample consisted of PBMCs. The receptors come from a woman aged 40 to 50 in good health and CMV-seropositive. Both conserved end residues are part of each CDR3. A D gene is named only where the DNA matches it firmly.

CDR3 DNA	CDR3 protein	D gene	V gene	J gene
TGTGCCAGCAGCGCTGAGACAGGGGCTGACGAGCAGTACTTC	CASSAETGADEQYF	TRBD1	TRBV5-4	TRBJ2-7
TGTGCCAGCAAAAGCAGCGACGTCTCCTACGAGCAGTACTTC	CASKSSDVSYEQYF	-	TRBV28	TRBJ2-7
TGCGCCAGCAGCCCCTGGGGAGGAGCTAATGAAAAACTGTTTTTT	CASSPWGGANEKLFF	-	TRBV5-1	TRBJ1-4
TGTGCCAGCAGCTTGGGGAGTGGGCCGGGGTACGAGCAGTACTTC	CASSLGSGPGYEQYF	-	TRBV5-6	TRBJ2-7
TGTGCCAGCAGCGCACCCCGGACAGGGGGGGGAGCTTTCTTT	CASSAPRTGGGAFF	TRBD1	TRBV11-2	TRBJ1-1
TGTGCCAGTAGTATAGGACCGGGGGGTCAGCCCCAGCATTTT	CASSIGPGGQPQHF	-	TRBV19	TRBJ1-5
TGTGCCACCAGCAGGGGCCGGGAGGGCACCATATATTTT	CATSRGREGTIYF	-	TRBV15	TRBJ1-3
TGCGCCAGCAGCCCGACGATTCACAGGGGGCATTTTGGCTACGAGCAGTACTTC	CASSPTIHRGHFGYEQYF	TRBD1	TRBV23-1	TRBJ2-7
TGTGCCAGCAAGTCTAGTGTGGGGACAGGGTGGGTAGGCGAGCAGTTCTTC	CASKSSVGTGWVGEQFF	TRBD1	TRBV25-1	TRBJ2-1
TGTGCCAGCAGTGAAGGGGACAGGGGGGCCTACGAGCAGTACTTC	CASSEGDRGAYEQYF	TRBD1	TRBV6-1	TRBJ2-7
TGTGCCAGTAGTAACGGCAGGGCAGGGTACGAGCAGTACTTC	CASSNGRAGYEQYF	-	TRBV19	TRBJ2-7
TGCGCCAGCAGCTTGGCCGGGACAGGTAACGCCGGGGAGCTGTTTTTT	CASSLAGTGNAGELFF	TRBD1	TRBV5-1	TRBJ2-2
TGTGCCAGCAGGACAGGGACGAGGCAGCCCCAGCATTTT	CASRTGTRQPQHF	TRBD1	TRBV6-5	TRBJ1-5
TGTGCCAGCAGCCAAGACGCGAAGTCCGGGGAGCTGTTTTTT	CASSQDAKSGELFF	-	TRBV4-2	TRBJ2-2
TGTGCCAGCAGCCGGCGGGACTTTTACTCCTACGAGCAGTACTTC	CASSRRDFYSYEQYF	-	TRBV28	TRBJ2-7
TGCAGCGTTGTATGGTTAGGCGGGAGGGCATACTACAATGAGCAGTTCTTC	CSVVWLGGRAYYNEQFF	TRBD2	TRBV29-1	TRBJ2-1
TGTGCCAGTAGTATCCAGGGGAACACCGGGGAGCTGTTTTTT	CASSIQGNTGELFF	-	TRBV19	TRBJ2-2
TGTGCCAGCAGTCGGGACAGGCGACTTAGCTCCTACGAGCAGTACTTC	CASSRDRRLSSYEQYF	TRBD1	TRBV28	TRBJ2-7
TGTGCCAGCAGCCCCCGGGGGTCTTTCTACAATGAGCAGTTCTTC	CASSPRGSFYNEQFF	-	TRBV13	TRBJ2-1
TGTGCCAGCAGCCTCCTAGGCGGCGAGCAGTACTTC	CASSLLGGEQYF	-	TRBV7-3	TRBJ2-7
TGTGCCTGGCTTCCCCGGGGGGCCTCCTACAATGAGCAGTTCTTC	CAWLPRGASYNEQFF	-	TRBV30	TRBJ2-1
TGTGCCAGCAAGAGGGGGCGGGGGGGGAGCACAGATACGCAGTATTTT	CASKRGRGGSTDTQYF	TRBD2	TRBV19	TRBJ2-3
TGTGCCAGCGGGACTAGCGGGGGGGTTCATTACAATGAGCAGTTCTTC	CASGTSGGVHYNEQFF	TRBD2	TRBV19	TRBJ2-1
TGTGCCACGAGGGACACAAGGAACACCGGGGAGCTGTTTTTT	CATRDTRNTGELFF	-	TRBV15	TRBJ2-2
TGTGCCAGCAGCGCACGGGAATGGGTGAACACTGAAGCTTTCTTT	CASSAREWVNTEAFF	-	TRBV5-5	TRBJ1-1
TGCGCCAGCAGCCTGGGACAGTACGAAAAACTGTTTTTT	CASSLGQYEKLFF	TRBD1	TRBV5-1	TRBJ1-4
TGTGCCAGCAGCCGAAATACAGGGGCCTCTGGGGCCAACGTCCTGACTTTC	CASSRNTGASGANVLTF	TRBD1	TRBV2	TRBJ2-6